Given below is one T cell receptor beta chain in context. Antigen: not known. A sample-barcoded 5' primer and a J-beta primer mix were used in a second PCR of roughly 6 to 12 cycles. Each CDR3 protein gets one entry after TCRdb re-called the 5' RACE reads with MiXCR. The sample includes around 1,700,000 distinct CDR3 sequences, 28% of them seen just once. Between the trimmed V and J ends, which lost 6 bases and 0 bases, there was a span of 14 bases. The CDR3 loop spans 15 amino acids. This specimen comes from a study of blood T cells in healthy people across ages. Study findings and constraints: Naive T cell percentage by flow cytometry tracked strongly with beta diversity.

The specimen was blood. The chain combines TRBV12-3 or TRBV12-4 with TRBJ1-1; TRBD1 is a possible D gene (5 bases). This sequence was found in a woman in her 30s in good health. CDR3: CASRRGSSMNTEAFF. In DNA, the CDR3 is TGTGCCAGCAGGAGGGGTTCCTCTATGAACACTGAAGCTTTCTTT.